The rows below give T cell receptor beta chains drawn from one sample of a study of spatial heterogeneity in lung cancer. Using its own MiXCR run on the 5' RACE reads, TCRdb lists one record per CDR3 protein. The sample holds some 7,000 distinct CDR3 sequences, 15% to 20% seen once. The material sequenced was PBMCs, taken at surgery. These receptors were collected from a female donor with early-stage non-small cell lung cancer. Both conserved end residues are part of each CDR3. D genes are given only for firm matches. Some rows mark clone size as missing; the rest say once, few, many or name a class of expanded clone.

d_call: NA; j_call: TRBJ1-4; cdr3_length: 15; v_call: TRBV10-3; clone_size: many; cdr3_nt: TGTGCCATCAGTGAGCAATTGACCGGGGGGAAAAAACTGTTTTTT; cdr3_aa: CAISEQLTGGKKLFF
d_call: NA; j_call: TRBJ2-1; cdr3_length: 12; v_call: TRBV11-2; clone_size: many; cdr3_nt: TGTGCCAGCAGCTTTTCTGGGTTCGGACAGTTCTTC; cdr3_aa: CASSFSGFGQFF
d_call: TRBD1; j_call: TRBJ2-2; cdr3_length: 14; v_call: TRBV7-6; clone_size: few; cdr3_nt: TGTGCCAGCAGCTCCAACAGGGGCACCGGGGAGCTGTTTTTT; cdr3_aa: CASSSNRGTGELFF
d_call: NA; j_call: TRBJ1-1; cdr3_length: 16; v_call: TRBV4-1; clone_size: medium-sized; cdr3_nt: TGCGCCAGCAGCCCGACAGTTGGGGGAATGGGCACTGAAGCTTTCTTT; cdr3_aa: CASSPTVGGMGTEAFF
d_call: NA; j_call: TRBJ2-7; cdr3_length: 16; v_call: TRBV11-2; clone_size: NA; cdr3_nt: TGTGCCAGCAGCTTAAGAAGGCAGGGGATGGGAGACGAGCAGTACTTC; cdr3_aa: CASSLRRQGMGDEQYF
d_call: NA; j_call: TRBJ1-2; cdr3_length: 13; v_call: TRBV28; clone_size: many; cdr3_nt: TGTGCCAGCAGTTTAGGGCCACCTTATGGCTACACCTTC; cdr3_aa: CASSLGPPYGYTF
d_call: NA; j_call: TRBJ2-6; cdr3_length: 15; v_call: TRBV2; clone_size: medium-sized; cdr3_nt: TGTGCCAGCAGTGAACTAGGCTCTGGGGCCAACGTCCTGACTTTC; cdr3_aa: CASSELGSGANVLTF
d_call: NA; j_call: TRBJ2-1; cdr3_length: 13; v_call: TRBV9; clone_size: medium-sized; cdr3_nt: TGTGCCAGCAGCGTAGTCGGAGACAATGAGCAGTTCTTC; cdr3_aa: CASSVVGDNEQFF
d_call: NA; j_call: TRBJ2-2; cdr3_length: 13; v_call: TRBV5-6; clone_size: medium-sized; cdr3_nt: TGTGCCAGCAGCTCGGGCTCGTCCGGGGAGCTGTTTTTT; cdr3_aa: CASSSGSSGELFF
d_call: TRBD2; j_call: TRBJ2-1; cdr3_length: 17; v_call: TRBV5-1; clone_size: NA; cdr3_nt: TGCGCCAGCAGCTTGGAGGGGACTAGCTACACCTACAATGAGCAGTTCTTC; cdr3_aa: CASSLEGTSYTYNEQFF